These T cell receptor beta chains were read from a single sample in a study of cytomegalovirus exposure and HLA in healthy donors. Measured with immunoSEQ multiplex PCR; TCRdb has only the in-frame clones, and not every one. Of over 110,000 clones in the sample, around 86% were seen once. Sequencing input: PBMCs. The receptors come from a man aged 18 to 30 in good health and CMV-seropositive. Both conserved end residues are part of each CDR3. The order of the fields is V gene, D gene, J gene, clone size, CDR3 DNA, CDR3 protein. The D gene is left open where the match is weak. Only some rows state a clone size, as once, few, many or a class for expanded clones.

>TRBV28|NA|TRBJ1-2|NA
TGTGCCAGCAGTCCCCCCGGGGGGCTGGGGGGCTACACCTTC
CASSPPGGLGGYTF
>TRBV6-1|TRBD1|TRBJ2-7|NA
TGTGCCAGCAGTCACCCCGGGACAGGGGTCTACGAGCAGTACTTC
CASSHPGTGVYEQYF
>TRBV27|NA|TRBJ1-1|NA
TGTGCCAGCAGTTTCAATGAGGGCACTGAAGCTTTCTTT
CASSFNEGTEAFF
>TRBV6-5|NA|TRBJ1-4|NA
TGTGCCAGCAGTTACAGCTGGTCAGATTCGGGGGAAAAACTGTTTTTT
CASSYSWSDSGEKLFF
>TRBV25-1|NA|TRBJ1-2|NA
TGTGCCAGCAAGGACAGCTATAACTATGGCTACACCTTC
CASKDSYNYGYTF
>TRBV7-9|NA|TRBJ2-1|NA
TGTGCCAGCAGCGGACTGAGCTCCTACAATGAGCAGTTCTTC
CASSGLSSYNEQFF
>TRBV5-4|NA|TRBJ2-5|few
TGTGCCAGCAGCCTCTTAGGGGCCCAGTACTTC
CASSLLGAQYF
>TRBV7-6|NA|TRBJ2-5|NA
TGTGCCAGCAGACGAGACTGGACAGAGCAAGAGACCCAGTACTTC
CASRRDWTEQETQYF
>TRBV27|TRBD2|TRBJ2-5|once
TGTGCCAGCAGCGAGAGGGGACTAGCGGGTAGCGGGACCCAGTACTTC
CASSERGLAGSGTQYF
>TRBV2|TRBD1|TRBJ1-2|NA
TGTGCCAGCAGGGGGGACAGAGCTAACTATGGCTACACCTTC
CASRGDRANYGYTF
>TRBV18|TRBD1|TRBJ2-7|few
TGTGCCAGCTCACCCTCCCGGACAGGGAGCGAGCAGTACTTC
CASSPSRTGSEQYF
>TRBV2|TRBD2|TRBJ2-2|NA
TGTGCCAGCAGTGAACGGGAGGTCGGGGAGCTGTTTTTT
CASSEREVGELFF
>TRBV19|NA|TRBJ2-2|NA
TGTGCCGTTGCGGATGGGGGCGGTCACACCGGGGAGCTGTTTTTT
CAVADGGGHTGELFF
>TRBV27|NA|TRBJ1-2|NA
TGTGCCAGCAGGTTAACAGGGTCCTATGGCTACACCTTC
CASRLTGSYGYTF
>TRBV13|NA|TRBJ1-2|NA
TGTGCCAGCAGCTCTGGGCCAGGGATCTATGGCTACACCTTC
CASSSGPGIYGYTF
>TRBV18|NA|TRBJ2-7|few
TGTGCCAGCTCACCCGCAGGGACTTACTACGAGCAGTACTTC
CASSPAGTYYEQYF
>TRBV6-5|TRBD1|TRBJ1-2|NA
TGTGCCAGCAGTTTCTTTGCCTGGACAGGAGGCTATGGCTACACCTTC
CASSFFAWTGGYGYTF
>TRBV6-5|NA|TRBJ2-3|NA
TGTGCCAGCAGTTACTCTTGGGGGCGTAATACGCAGTATTTT
CASSYSWGRNTQYF
>TRBV18|TRBD2|TRBJ2-1|NA
TGTGCCAGCTCACCAGGGACTATGAATGAGCAGTTCTTC
CASSPGTMNEQFF
>TRBV9|TRBD1|TRBJ1-6|medium-sized
TGTGCCAGCAGCGGGACAGGGGAAGGTTCACCCCTCCACTTT
CASSGTGEGSPLHF
>TRBV7-3|TRBD2|TRBJ2-2|NA
TGTGCCAGCAGCTCGGGACTAGCGGGAATTAACACCGGGGAGCTGTTTTTT
CASSSGLAGINTGELFF
>TRBV7-8|TRBD2|TRBJ2-7|NA
TGTGCCAGCAGCCCCGGCCGGGAGGGCGAGCAGTACTTC
CASSPGREGEQYF
>TRBV6-5|NA|TRBJ2-7|NA
TGTGCCGCCTCTTGGGGAGTGACGGACGAGCAGTACTTC
CAASWGVTDEQYF
>TRBV9|NA|TRBJ2-7|NA
TGTGCCAGCAGCGTAGGGGGCGGGGTCGCTTACGAGCAGTACTTC
CASSVGGGVAYEQYF
>TRBV6-6|NA|TRBJ2-6|NA
TGTGCCAGCAGCCGGACAGTTAGCACTGGGGCCAACGTCCTGACTTTC
CASSRTVSTGANVLTF
>TRBV21-1|NA|TRBJ1-1|NA
TGTGCCAGCAGTCAGGGGGGAGTAAAGGCTTTCTTT
CASSQGGVKAFF
>TRBV5-4|NA|TRBJ1-2|few
TGTGCCACACGTTCTCAAGAGGGAGGATCTCTAAGGAGCTATGGCTACACCTTC
CATRSQEGGSLRSYGYTF
>TRBV6-4|TRBD2|TRBJ2-7|NA
TGTGCCAGCAGTGTAGCGGGAGGCTACGAGCAGTACTTC
CASSVAGGYEQYF
>TRBV19|TRBD1|TRBJ2-7|NA
TGTGCCAGTAGCCCCGGACAGGGGTTCGGCGAGCAGTACTTC
CASSPGQGFGEQYF
>TRBV7-2|TRBD1|TRBJ1-2|NA
TGTGCCAGCAGCTCTGGGACAGGCGATCTGTGGGGAATGAGCTACACCTTC
CASSSGTGDLWGMSYTF
>TRBV18|NA|TRBJ1-2|few
TGTGCCAGCTCACCAAATCCAGGGAATGGCTACACCTTC
CASSPNPGNGYTF
>TRBV5-1|TRBD1|TRBJ2-7|NA
TGCGCCAGCAGCACCACCGGACAGGTCTACGAGCAGTACTTC
CASSTTGQVYEQYF
>TRBV27|TRBD1|TRBJ1-3|NA
TGTGCCAGCAGTTCAGGGGGCGTTGGAAACACCATATATTTT
CASSSGGVGNTIYF
>TRBV4-1|NA|TRBJ1-3|NA
TGCGCCAGCAGCTTAGGTTCAGGGGAGCGTAACACCATATATTTT
CASSLGSGERNTIYF
>TRBV2|TRBD1|TRBJ2-1|NA
TGTGCCAGCAGTTTAGGGACAGGACATGAGCAGTTCTTC
CASSLGTGHEQFF
>TRBV11-2|NA|TRBJ2-7|few
TGTGCCAGCAGTTCGGGCCCAGGGGCCGAGCAGTACTTC
CASSSGPGAEQYF
>TRBV7-6|TRBD1|TRBJ1-6|NA
TGTGCCAGCAGCTTAGGAATCAGGGGGGAGAGGAATTCACCCCTCCACTTT
CASSLGIRGERNSPLHF
>TRBV14|NA|TRBJ2-5|NA
TGTGCCAGCAGCCCTCGGGGGAGAAAGACCCAGTACTTC
CASSPRGRKTQYF
>TRBV27|TRBD1|TRBJ2-7|NA
TGTGCCAGCAGTCGCCATCCGGGACAGGGGGCCTACGAGCAGTACTTC
CASSRHPGQGAYEQYF
>TRBV25-1|NA|TRBJ1-1|NA
TGTGCCAGCAGTGAATACTTCGCAGGATCCTTGAACACTGAAGCTTTCTTT
CASSEYFAGSLNTEAFF
>TRBV4-2|NA|TRBJ1-5|NA
TGTGCCAGCAGCCAAGAAGGCGGACAGAACTACCAGCCCCAGCATTTT
CASSQEGGQNYQPQHF
>TRBV7-9|NA|TRBJ1-1|NA
TGTGCCAGCAGCTACAGGGACCGTACTGAAGCTTTCTTT
CASSYRDRTEAFF
>TRBV5-1|TRBD1|TRBJ2-7|NA
TGCGCCAGCAGCTTGGCCTGGGGACAGAACGAGCAGTACTTC
CASSLAWGQNEQYF
>TRBV6-1|NA|TRBJ1-2|NA
TGTGCCAGCAGTGAATTTGATCGGGAAAACTATGGCTACACCTTC
CASSEFDRENYGYTF
>TRBV30|TRBD1|TRBJ1-1|once
TGTGCCTGGAGCCCCGGGACAGGGCCGGACACTGAAGCTTTCTTT
CAWSPGTGPDTEAFF
>TRBV15|TRBD2|TRBJ2-3|NA
TGTGCCACCAGCAGAGATCTTCCTAGCGGGGGAATAGATACGCAGTATTTT
CATSRDLPSGGIDTQYF
>TRBV5-6|TRBD2|TRBJ2-3|NA
TGTGCCAGCAGCGCCCGACTAGCGGGAGCTTCAGATACGCAGTATTTT
CASSARLAGASDTQYF
>TRBV6-5|TRBD1|TRBJ1-2|NA
TGTGCCAGCAGTTACTCAACAGGGGAGTATGGCTACACCTTC
CASSYSTGEYGYTF
>TRBV18|NA|TRBJ1-1|NA
TGTGCCAGCTCATTCTGGGAGGAGAACACTGAAGCTTTCTTT
CASSFWEENTEAFF
>TRBV2|NA|TRBJ1-4|NA
TGTGCCAGCAGTGCCCAGGAAAAACTGTTTTTT
CASSAQEKLFF
>TRBV10-3|TRBD1|TRBJ1-2|few
TGTGCCATCAGTGATACAGGGGTCGTCCTCGATGGCTACACCTTC
CAISDTGVVLDGYTF
>TRBV6-5|NA|TRBJ2-7|few
TGTGCCAGCAGCCGCTCGGGACTCTCCTACGAGCAGTACTTC
CASSRSGLSYEQYF
>TRBV6-1|TRBD1|TRBJ2-2|NA
TGTGCCAGCAGTGCCCATCTCCGGGACAGGCATCCTACCGGGGAGCTGTTTTTT
CASSAHLRDRHPTGELFF
>TRBV2|NA|TRBJ2-2|NA
TGTGCCAGCACGGGAGTTGCAGGGAACACCGGGGAGCTGTTTTTT
CASTGVAGNTGELFF
>TRBV10-1|TRBD2|TRBJ2-5|once
TGCGCCAGCAGTGTGGGGTGGGGGACAGGTGGGACTAGCGGGGAAGAGACCCAGTACTTC
CASSVGWGTGGTSGEETQYF
>TRBV6-6|NA|TRBJ2-5|NA
TGTGCCAGCAGTTACGAAAGCGGTTTCCAAGAGACCCAGTACTTC
CASSYESGFQETQYF
>TRBV7-2|NA|TRBJ2-6|NA
TGTGCCAGCAGCTTAACGGGAATGATAGCTGGGGCCAACGTCCTGACTTTC
CASSLTGMIAGANVLTF
>TRBV7-3|TRBD2|TRBJ2-1|NA
TGTGCCAGCAGCACCGGACTAGCGGGAGTTTACAATGAGCAGTTCTTC
CASSTGLAGVYNEQFF